A single sample gave rise to the 6 T cell receptor beta chains below, sequenced in a study of Tregs in tolerant kidney transplant recipients. Profiled with immunoSEQ multiplex PCR; TCRdb holds only in-frame clones, not every one. This table has roughly 70,000 clones, roughly 84% appearing once. Specimen: CD4+ T cells from blood. Receptors originate from a human donor in good health.

This clone was counted a single time. Here the CDR3 reads CASSLLSGGNQPQHF. CDR3 bases: TGTGCCAGTAGTCTTTTATCCGGGGGGAATCAGCCCCAGCATTTT. The rearrangement joins TRBV19 to TRBJ1-5; D is perhaps TRBD1 (5 bases). This CDR3 is built from 15 residues. CDR1 and CDR2 from the germline V gene are LNHDA and SQIVND (reference sequence). V was pared by 5 bases and J by 4 bases, with 15 bases between.

V is TRBV19 and J is TRBJ2-3, with 7 nucleotides matching TRBD1. Germline CDR1 and CDR2: LNHDA and SQIVND (reference sequence). V shed 3 bases and J 2 bases; nucleotides not matched to a gene: 20. CDR3 length equals 20 residues. The CDR3 reads CASSIPQRDRRYPPTDTQYF. In DNA, the CDR3 is TGTGCCAGTAGTATCCCACAACGGGACAGACGCTACCCTCCCACAGATACGCAGTATTTT.

The table lists this clone with a count of one. The rearrangement uses TRBV7-2 and TRBJ2-1; D is perhaps TRBD1 or TRBD2 (5 bases each). Germline CDR1 SGHTA, CDR2 FQGNSA. This CDR3 spans 15 amino acids. Trimming took off 3 bases at V and 0 bases at J, with 9 bases between the two ends. CDR3 loop: CASSLAGSSYNEQFF. The CDR3 DNA reads TGTGCCAGCAGCTTGGCAGGGAGCTCCTACAATGAGCAGTTCTTC.

The V call is TRBV6-6, the J call TRBJ1-2; 8 bases map to TRBD1. The ends lost 6 bases at V and 3 bases at J; junction bases unmatched: 6. This CDR3 comprises 14 residues. CDR1 and CDR2 (germline): MNHNY, SVGAGI (reference sequence). This CDR3 is CASSEQGGYYGYTF. CDR3 nucleotides: TGTGCCAGCAGCGAACAGGGGGGGTACTATGGCTACACCTTC.

This clone showed up just once. The CDR3 here is CSVVQGRTQYF. In nucleotides, the CDR3 is TGCAGCGTTGTTCAGGGGCGTACGCAGTATTTT. The V call is TRBV29-1, the J call TRBJ2-3, with D possibly TRBD1 on 6 matching bases. This CDR3 spans 11 amino acids. The germline V gene encodes CDR1 SQVTM and CDR2 ANQGSEA. Trimming left V 4 bases short and J 8 bases short, with 10 bases between.

This chain joins TRBV14 and TRBJ1-1; D gene uncertain. The V and J ends lost 1 base and 6 bases respectively, with 15 bases between them. Per the germline V gene, CDR1 is SGHDN and CDR2 is FVKESK. This CDR3 spans 15 amino acids. CDR3 sequence reads: CASSQGLNHESEAFF. CDR3 coding DNA: TGTGCCAGCAGCCAAGGGCTTAACCACGAATCTGAAGCTTTCTTT.